One and the same sample provided the 22 T cell receptor beta chains below, sequenced in a study of cytomegalovirus exposure and HLA in healthy donors. 60 Vbeta and 13 Jbeta primers were used in PCR. The protocol was immunoSEQ multiplex PCR, while the TCRdb copy is restricted to in-frame clones and leaves out a portion. The sample shows roughly 140,000 clones, 55% to 70% of them seen only once. Sequencing input: PBMCs. These receptors were collected from a woman aged 25 to 39 in good health and CMV-seropositive.

The chain links TRBV30 to TRBJ2-1; D is perhaps TRBD2 (6 bases). With 8 bases removed from V and 6 bases from J, the gap between germline ends came to 14 bases. This CDR3 is 12 amino acids long. Per the germline V gene, CDR1 is GTSNPN and CDR2 is SVGIG (reference sequence). CDR3 bases: TGTGCCGGAGCAGGAGGGGCCAATGAGCAGTTCTTC. It codes for CAGAGGANEQFF.

This clone was observed once. J is TRBJ2-3 and V is TRBV5-5, with D possibly being TRBD1 (6 bases). The germline V gene encodes CDR1 SGHKS and CDR2 YYEKEE (reference sequence). Deletions cut 9 bases from V and 4 bases from J, with 15 bases between. The CDR3 sequence is 13 residues long. The CDR3 loop reads CATRQRQADTQYF. The CDR3, as DNA: TGTGCCACCCGACAGAGACAGGCAGATACGCAGTATTTT. The whole variable domain, filled in from reference TRBV5-5 and TRBJ2-3, reads DAGVTQSPTHLIKTRGQQVTLRCSPISGHKSVSWYQQVLGQGPQFIFQYYEKEERGRGNFPDRFSARQFPNYSSELNVNALLLGDSALYLCATRQRQADTQYFGPGTRLTVL.

V is TRBV29-1 and J is TRBJ2-1; 13 bases map to TRBD2. Trimming took 4 bases from V and 10 from J; bases not matched to a gene: 4. CDR1 and CDR2 (germline): SQVTM, ANQGSEA. The CDR3 loop spans 13 amino acids. The CDR3 sequence is CSVVGTSGTEQFF. The DNA for the CDR3 is TGCAGCGTTGTAGGGACTAGCGGGACCGAGCAGTTCTTC.

This chain links TRBV6-6 with TRBJ1-1; TRBD1 might be the D (5 bases). Germline V gene lookup returns CDR1 MNHNY and CDR2 SVGAGI (reference sequence). Trimming pared 11 bases from V and 1 base from J, leaving 17 bases between. This CDR3 spans 14 amino acids. The chain's CDR3 is CAATVGPANTEAFF. The CDR3 DNA is TGTGCCGCGACCGTGGGGCCCGCGAACACTGAAGCTTTCTTT.

This clone was seen a few times. This sequence joins TRBV29-1 and TRBJ2-3, with TRBD2 as a possible D gene (7 bases). CDR3 length equals 13 residues. The V end was cut by 6 bases, the J end by 3 bases, with 13 bases between. Germline V gives CDR1 SQVTM, CDR2 ANQGSEA. The CDR3: CSVEGGGTDTQYF. The CDR3 DNA sequence: TGCAGCGTAGAGGGAGGGGGAACAGATACGCAGTATTTT.

This clone has just one count. J is TRBJ2-7 and V is TRBV5-6, with 10 bases aligning to TRBD1. Germline CDR1 SGHDT, CDR2 YYEEEE. This CDR3 has 14 amino acids. J was trimmed by 2 bases and V by 7 bases; bases with no gene match: 6. CDR3 DNA: TGTGCCAGCCAAGCAGGGACAGGGGCCTACGAGCAGTACTTC. This codes for CASQAGTGAYEQYF.

This clone was found a few times. V gene TRBV6-1 combines with J gene TRBJ1-5; 7 bases align to TRBD1. V lost 4 bases and J lost 4; bases outside the gene matches: 10. Germline V gene lookup returns CDR1 MNHNS and CDR2 SASEGT. This CDR3 is built from 16 residues. In nucleotides, the CDR3 is TGTGCCAGCAGTGCGAGACAGGGCCCGATAAATCAGCCCCAGCATTTT. This sequence encodes CASSARQGPINQPQHF.

The V and J genes are TRBV30 and TRBJ2-3; D may be TRBD2 (7 bases). This CDR3 contains 13 residues. V gave up 2 bases and J gave up 4 bases, with 10 bases separating them. Looked up from germline, CDR1 is GTSNPN and CDR2 is SVGIG (reference sequence). CDR3 sequence: CAWSLGGPDTQYF. The DNA for the CDR3 is TGTGCCTGGAGTTTGGGGGGGCCAGATACGCAGTATTTT.

This chain links TRBV28 with TRBJ2-5, with TRBD1 matching over 9 bases. V gave up 11 bases and J gave up 0 bases; unmatched junction bases: 4. This CDR3 is built from 13 residues. CDR1 and CDR2 from the germline V gene are MDHEN and SYDVKM. The CDR3 region is CAGRDRDQETQYF. The CDR3 DNA reads TGTGCCGGCCGGGACAGGGACCAAGAGACCCAGTACTTC.

The J gene is TRBJ2-7, the V gene TRBV5-4; TRBD1 agrees at 7 bases. Trimming at V came to 3 bases and at J to 1 base, leaving 7 bases not matched to a gene. CDR1 is SGHNT, CDR2 YYREEE, per germline (reference sequence). There are 15 residues in the CDR3. The CDR3 loop reads CASSSVGQDSYEQYF. The CDR3 region has the DNA TGTGCCAGCAGCTCGGTAGGACAGGATTCCTACGAGCAGTACTTC.

This clone was counted a single time. The chain has TRBV5-4 and TRBJ1-1; the D gene is possibly TRBD1 (6 bases). Trimming shortened V by 0 bases and J by 3 bases, and 9 bases separated the two germline ends. Germline V gene lookup returns CDR1 SGHNT and CDR2 YYREEE (reference sequence). The CDR3 totals 14 residues. The CDR3 reads CASSLASGDTEAFF. The CDR3 coding sequence is TGTGCCAGCAGCTTGGCCTCAGGGGACACTGAAGCTTTCTTT.

The chain links TRBV4-2 to TRBJ2-7, with D perhaps matching TRBD2 (6 bases). Germline V lookup: CDR1 LGHNA, CDR2 YNFKEQ. V lost 1 base, J lost 2 bases, and 15 bases lay in between. The CDR3 has 16 residues. The CDR3 protein is CASSQVSWTTAYEQYF. CDR3 sequence (DNA): TGTGCCAGCAGCCAAGTCTCGTGGACTACCGCCTACGAGCAGTACTTC.

This rearrangement joins TRBV2 to TRBJ2-3, with D perhaps TRBD2 (5 bases). Trimming removed 7 bases from V and 2 bases from J, with 13 bases in between. The CDR3 totals 14 residues. Germline assignment: CDR1 SNHLY and CDR2 FYNNEI. The CDR3 bases are TGTGCCAGCACCCTGCTAGCTGCCACAGATACGCAGTATTTT. Amino acid sequence: CASTLLAATDTQYF.

The chain carries TRBV2 and TRBJ2-7, with TRBD1 identical over 9 bases. V shed 8 bases and J 0 bases; nucleotides not matched to a gene: 5. The CDR3 runs to 14 residues. CDR1 and CDR2 from the germline V gene are SNHLY and FYNNEI. CDR3 amino acids: CASDRGVSSYEQYF. The CDR3, as DNA: TGTGCCAGCGACAGGGGGGTAAGCTCCTACGAGCAGTACTTC. Together with reference TRBV2 and TRBJ2-7, the CDR3 gives the full variable domain: EPEVTQTPSHQVTQMGQEVILRCVPISNHLYFYWYRQILGQKVEFLVSFYNNEISEKSEIFDDQFSVERPDGSNFTLKIRSTKLEDSAMYFCASDRGVSSYEQYFGPGTRLTVT.

In its sample, this clone was seen once. The CDR3 loop reads CATSRDRTSGGGGELFF. CDR3 bases: TGTGCCACCAGCAGAGACCGGACTAGCGGGGGGGGCGGGGAGCTGTTTTTT. The chain employs TRBV15 and TRBJ2-2; 15 bases fit TRBD2. The CDR3 is 17 residues long. Germline V CDR1 and CDR2: LNHNV, YYDKDF (reference sequence). V trimming: 0 bases; J trimming: 7 bases; junction bases outside the gene matches: 3.

V and J are TRBV20-1 and TRBJ1-5; D is uncertain. V lost 3 bases and J 5 bases, leaving 5 bases between the germline ends. Per the germline V gene, CDR1 is DFQATT and CDR2 is SNEGSKA (reference sequence). The CDR3 runs 11 residues. CDR3: CSASRDQPQHF. CDR3 nucleotide sequence: TGCAGTGCTAGCCGGGATCAGCCCCAGCATTTT.

The V gene is TRBV6-5, the J gene TRBJ1-1; 8 bases align to TRBD1. Trimming at V came to 6 bases and at J to 5 bases, leaving 5 bases not matched to a gene. CDR1 and CDR2 from the germline V gene are MNHEY and SVGAGI. This CDR3 region has 13 residues. CDR3: CASSAGGGTEAFF. The CDR3, as DNA: TGTGCCAGCAGCGCAGGGGGCGGAACTGAAGCTTTCTTT.

This clone was seen only a few times. This chain links TRBV28 with TRBJ2-5; D gene unclear. Looked up from germline, CDR1 is MDHEN and CDR2 is SYDVKM. CDR3 length: 17 residues. The V end lost 5 bases, the J end lost 4 bases, and 23 bases lay between the germline ends. The CDR3 DNA follows: TGTGCCAGCAGTGCCCCGGCAGGCGTTGGATTAGGAGAGACCCAGTACTTC. As protein: CASSAPAGVGLGETQYF.

The chain joins TRBV13 to TRBJ2-1; D perhaps matches TRBD2 (6 bases). The V gene lost 5 bases and the J gene lost 2 bases, with 13 bases spanning the gap. Germline V gene lookup returns CDR1 PRHDT and CDR2 FYEKMQ (reference sequence). The CDR3 extends over 15 amino acids. The CDR3 bases are TGTGCCAGCAGCCCGGGACTGCGGGCCTACAATGAGCAGTTCTTC. Its protein is CASSPGLRAYNEQFF.

This clone was seen once. The chain is built from TRBV5-1 and TRBJ2-1, with 11 bases that match TRBD2. Germline trimming cut 4 bases from V and 4 bases from J; bases unmatched to any gene: 7. Germline CDR1 is SGHRS and CDR2 is YFSETQ. This CDR3 spans 16 amino acids. DNA of the CDR3: TGCGCCAGCAGCATCCCTAGGACTAGCGGGTACAATGAGCAGTTCTTC. Translating it yields CASSIPRTSGYNEQFF.

This chain connects TRBV5-1 to TRBJ1-2, with 9 positions matching TRBD1. V lost 4 bases, J lost 5 bases, and 6 bases stayed unmatched. Per germline, CDR1 SGHRS and CDR2 YFSETQ. This CDR3 region has 14 residues. The CDR3 sequence is CASSPTGGSYGYTF. The CDR3 DNA is TGCGCCAGCAGCCCAACAGGGGGCTCTTATGGCTACACCTTC. Complete variable domain (other parts from reference TRBV5-1 and TRBJ1-2): KAGVTQTPRYLIKTRGQQVTLSCSPISGHRSVSWYQQTPGQGLQFLFEYFSETQRNKGNFPGRFSGRQFSNSRSEMNVSTLELGDSALYLCASSPTGGSYGYTFGSGTRLTVV.

This clone occurred a few times. The chain uses TRBV15 and TRBJ1-1; no firm D call. The CDR3 runs to 15 residues. Germline-derived CDR1 and CDR2 are LNHNV and YYDKDF (reference sequence). Trimming removed 0 bases from V and 6 bases from J, with 14 bases in between. The CDR3 region is CATSRDLVDGAEAFF. CDR3 DNA sequence: TGTGCCACCAGCAGAGATCTAGTTGACGGGGCTGAAGCTTTCTTT.